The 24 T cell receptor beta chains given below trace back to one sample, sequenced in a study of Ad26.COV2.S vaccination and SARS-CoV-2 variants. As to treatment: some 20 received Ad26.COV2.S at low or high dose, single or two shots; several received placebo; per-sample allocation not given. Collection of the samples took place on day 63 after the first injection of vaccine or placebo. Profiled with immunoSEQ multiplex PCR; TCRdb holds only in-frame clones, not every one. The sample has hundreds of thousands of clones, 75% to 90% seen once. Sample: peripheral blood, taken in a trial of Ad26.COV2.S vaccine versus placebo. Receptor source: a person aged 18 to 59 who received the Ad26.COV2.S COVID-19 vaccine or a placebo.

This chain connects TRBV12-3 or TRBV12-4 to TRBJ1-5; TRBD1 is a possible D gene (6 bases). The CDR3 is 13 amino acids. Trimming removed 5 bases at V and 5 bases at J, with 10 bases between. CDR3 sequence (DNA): TGTGCCAGCAGTGTACAGGGTTATCAGCCCCAGCATTTT. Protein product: CASSVQGYQPQHF.

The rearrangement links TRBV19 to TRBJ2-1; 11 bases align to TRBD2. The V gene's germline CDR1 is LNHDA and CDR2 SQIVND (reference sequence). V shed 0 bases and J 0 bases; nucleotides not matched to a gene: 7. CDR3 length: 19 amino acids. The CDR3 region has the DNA TGTGCCAGTAGTATAGATACTAGCGGGAGACCGGGCTCCTACAATGAGCAGTTCTTC. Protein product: CASSIDTSGRPGSYNEQFF.

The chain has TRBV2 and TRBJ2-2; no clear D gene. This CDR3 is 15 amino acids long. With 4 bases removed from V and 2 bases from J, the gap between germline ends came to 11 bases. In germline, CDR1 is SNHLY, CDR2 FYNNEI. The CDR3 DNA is TGTGCCAGCAGTGTAACGACAATCAACACCGGGGAGCTGTTTTTT. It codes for CASSVTTINTGELFF.

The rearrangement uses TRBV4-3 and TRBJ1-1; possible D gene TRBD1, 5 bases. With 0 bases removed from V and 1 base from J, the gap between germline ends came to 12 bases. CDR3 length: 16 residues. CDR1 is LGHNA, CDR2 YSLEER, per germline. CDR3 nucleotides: TGCGCCAGCAGCCAAGATTTCGTCGGGGGGAACACTGAAGCTTTCTTT. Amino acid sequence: CASSQDFVGGNTEAFF.

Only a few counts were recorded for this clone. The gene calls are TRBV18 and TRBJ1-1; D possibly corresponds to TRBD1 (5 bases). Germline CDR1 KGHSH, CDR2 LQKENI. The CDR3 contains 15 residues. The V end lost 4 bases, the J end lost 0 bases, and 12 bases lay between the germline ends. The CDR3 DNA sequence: TGTGCCAGCTCACAACTCGGGGCGATGAACACTGAAGCTTTCTTT. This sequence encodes CASSQLGAMNTEAFF.

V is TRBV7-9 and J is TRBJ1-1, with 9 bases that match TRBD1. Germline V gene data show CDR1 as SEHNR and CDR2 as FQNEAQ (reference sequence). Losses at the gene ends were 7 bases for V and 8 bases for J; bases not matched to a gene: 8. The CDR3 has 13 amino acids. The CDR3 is CASILTGTGEAFF. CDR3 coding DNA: TGTGCCAGCATCCTTACCGGGACAGGGGAAGCTTTCTTT.

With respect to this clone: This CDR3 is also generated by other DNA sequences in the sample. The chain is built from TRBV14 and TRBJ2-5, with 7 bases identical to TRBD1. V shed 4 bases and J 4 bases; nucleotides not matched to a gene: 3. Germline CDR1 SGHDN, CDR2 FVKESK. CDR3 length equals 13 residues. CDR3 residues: CASSRDRGETQYF. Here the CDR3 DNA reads TGTGCCAGCAGCCGGGACAGAGGAGAGACCCAGTACTTC.

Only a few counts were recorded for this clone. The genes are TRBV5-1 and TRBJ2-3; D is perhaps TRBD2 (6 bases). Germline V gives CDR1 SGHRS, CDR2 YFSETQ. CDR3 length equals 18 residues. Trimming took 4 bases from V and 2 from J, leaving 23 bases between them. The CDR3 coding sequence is TGCGCCAGCAGCCCCGTGGGACTCCGCATAAGCCCCACAGATACGCAGTATTTT. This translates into CASSPVGLRISPTDTQYF.

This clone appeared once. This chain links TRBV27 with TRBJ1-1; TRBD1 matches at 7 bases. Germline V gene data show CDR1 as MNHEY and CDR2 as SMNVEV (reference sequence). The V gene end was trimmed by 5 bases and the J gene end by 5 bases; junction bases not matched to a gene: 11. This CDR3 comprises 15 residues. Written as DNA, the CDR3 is TGTGCCAGCAGTCCAGGAGACAGGGAGAGTACTGAAGCTTTCTTT. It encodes CASSPGDRESTEAFF.

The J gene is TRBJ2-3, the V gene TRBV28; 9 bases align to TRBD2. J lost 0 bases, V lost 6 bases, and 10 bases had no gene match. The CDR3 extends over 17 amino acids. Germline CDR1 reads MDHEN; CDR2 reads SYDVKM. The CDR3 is CASSLLAGTPSTDTQYF. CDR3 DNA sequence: TGTGCCAGCAGCCTGCTAGCGGGAACGCCTAGCACAGATACGCAGTATTTT. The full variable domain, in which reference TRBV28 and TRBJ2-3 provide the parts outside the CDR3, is DVKVTQSSRYLVKRTGEKVFLECVQDMDHENMFWYRQDPGLGLRLIYFSYDVKMKEKGDIPEGYSVSREKKERFSLILESASTNQTSMYLCASSLLAGTPSTDTQYFGPGTRLTVL.

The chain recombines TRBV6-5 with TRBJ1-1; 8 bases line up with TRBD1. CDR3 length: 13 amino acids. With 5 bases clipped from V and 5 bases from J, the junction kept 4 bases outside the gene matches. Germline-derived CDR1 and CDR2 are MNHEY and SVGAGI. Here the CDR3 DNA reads TGTGCCAGCAGTAGGACAGGGTGGACTGAAGCTTTCTTT. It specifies CASSRTGWTEAFF.

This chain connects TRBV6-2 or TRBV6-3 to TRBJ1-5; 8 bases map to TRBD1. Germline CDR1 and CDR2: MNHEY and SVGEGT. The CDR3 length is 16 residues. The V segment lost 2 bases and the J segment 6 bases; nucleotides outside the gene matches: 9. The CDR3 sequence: CASSYDPGQGPQPQHF. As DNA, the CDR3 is TGTGCCAGCAGTTACGATCCAGGACAGGGTCCTCAGCCCCAGCATTTT.

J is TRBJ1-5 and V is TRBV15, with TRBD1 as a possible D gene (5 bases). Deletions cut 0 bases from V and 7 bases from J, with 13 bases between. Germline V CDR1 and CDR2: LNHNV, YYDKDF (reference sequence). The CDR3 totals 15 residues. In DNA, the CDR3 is TGTGCCACCAGCAGAGATCGTGGGGCTGGGCAGCCCCAGCATTTT. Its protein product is CATSRDRGAGQPQHF. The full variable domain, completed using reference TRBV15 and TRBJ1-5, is DAMVIQNPRYQVTQFGKPVTLSCSQTLNHNVMYWYQQKSSQAPKLLFHYYDKDFNNEADTPDNFQSRRPNTSFCFLDIRSPGLGDTAMYLCATSRDRGAGQPQHFGDGTRLSIL.

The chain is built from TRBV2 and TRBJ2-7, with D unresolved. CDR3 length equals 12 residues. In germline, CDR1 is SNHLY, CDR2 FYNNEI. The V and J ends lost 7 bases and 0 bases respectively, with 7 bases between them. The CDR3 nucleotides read TGTGCCAGCAACGACCACTCCTACGAGCAGTACTTC. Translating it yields CASNDHSYEQYF.

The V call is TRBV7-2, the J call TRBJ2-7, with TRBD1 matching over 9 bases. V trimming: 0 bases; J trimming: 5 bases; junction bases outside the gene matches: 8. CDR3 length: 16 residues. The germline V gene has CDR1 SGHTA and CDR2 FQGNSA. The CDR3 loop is CASSLAPGQGTDEQYF. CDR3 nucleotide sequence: TGTGCCAGCAGCTTAGCTCCGGGACAGGGTACCGACGAGCAGTACTTC.

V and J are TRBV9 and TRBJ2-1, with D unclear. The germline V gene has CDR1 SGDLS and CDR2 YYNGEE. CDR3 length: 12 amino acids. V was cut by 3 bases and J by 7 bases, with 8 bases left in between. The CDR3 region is CASSGVRNEQFF. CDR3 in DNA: TGTGCCAGCAGCGGGGTGAGGAATGAGCAGTTCTTC.

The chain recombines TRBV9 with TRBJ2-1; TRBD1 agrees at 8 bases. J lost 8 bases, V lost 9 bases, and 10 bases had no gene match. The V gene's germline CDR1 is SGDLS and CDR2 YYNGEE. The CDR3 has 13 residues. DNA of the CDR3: TGTGCCACCCGGACAGGGAGGAATGATGAGCAGTTCTTC. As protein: CATRTGRNDEQFF.

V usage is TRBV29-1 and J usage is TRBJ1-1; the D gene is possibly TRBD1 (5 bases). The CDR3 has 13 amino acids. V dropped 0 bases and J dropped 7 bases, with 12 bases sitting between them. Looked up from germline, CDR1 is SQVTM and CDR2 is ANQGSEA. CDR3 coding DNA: TGCAGCGTTGAAGATCGGGCGGGGCTTGAAGCTTTCTTT. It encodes CSVEDRAGLEAFF.

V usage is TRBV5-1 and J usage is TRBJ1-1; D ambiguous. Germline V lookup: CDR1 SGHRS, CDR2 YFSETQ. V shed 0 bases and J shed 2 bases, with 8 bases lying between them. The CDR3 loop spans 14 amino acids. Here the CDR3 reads CASSLVAANTEAFF. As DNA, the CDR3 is TGCGCCAGCAGCTTGGTGGCAGCTAACACTGAAGCTTTCTTT.

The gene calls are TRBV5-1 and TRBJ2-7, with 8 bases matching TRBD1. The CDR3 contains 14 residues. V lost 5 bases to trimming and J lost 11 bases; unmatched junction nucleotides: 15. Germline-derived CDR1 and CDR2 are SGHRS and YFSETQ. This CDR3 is CASRLGQGSGFEYF. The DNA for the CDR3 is TGCGCCAGCAGGTTAGGACAGGGATCGGGTTTTGAGTACTTC.

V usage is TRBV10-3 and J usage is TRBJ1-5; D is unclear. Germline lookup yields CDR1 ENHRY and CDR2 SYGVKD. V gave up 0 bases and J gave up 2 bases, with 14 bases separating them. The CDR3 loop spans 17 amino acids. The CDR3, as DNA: TGTGCCATCAGTGAGTCGTCTGGGAGAATCGGCAATCAGCCCCAGCATTTT. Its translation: CAISESSGRIGNQPQHF.

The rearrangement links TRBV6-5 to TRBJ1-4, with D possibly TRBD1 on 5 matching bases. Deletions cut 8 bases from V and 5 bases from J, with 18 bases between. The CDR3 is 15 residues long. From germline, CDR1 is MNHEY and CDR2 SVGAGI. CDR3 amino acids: CASRDGNRPNEKLFF. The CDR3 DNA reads TGTGCCAGCCGCGATGGTAACAGGCCGAATGAAAAACTGTTTTTT.

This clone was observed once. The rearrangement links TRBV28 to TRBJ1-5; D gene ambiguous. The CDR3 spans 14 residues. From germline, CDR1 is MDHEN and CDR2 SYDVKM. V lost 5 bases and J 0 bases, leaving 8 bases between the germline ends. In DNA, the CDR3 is TGTGCCAGCAGTCCCGACTATAGCAATCAGCCCCAGCATTTT. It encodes CASSPDYSNQPQHF.

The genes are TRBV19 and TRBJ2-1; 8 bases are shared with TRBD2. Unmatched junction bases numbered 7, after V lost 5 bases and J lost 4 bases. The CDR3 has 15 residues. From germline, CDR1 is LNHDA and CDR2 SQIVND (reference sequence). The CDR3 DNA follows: TGTGCCAGTAGTCTCACTAGCGGTACGTACAATGAGCAGTTCTTC. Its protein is CASSLTSGTYNEQFF.